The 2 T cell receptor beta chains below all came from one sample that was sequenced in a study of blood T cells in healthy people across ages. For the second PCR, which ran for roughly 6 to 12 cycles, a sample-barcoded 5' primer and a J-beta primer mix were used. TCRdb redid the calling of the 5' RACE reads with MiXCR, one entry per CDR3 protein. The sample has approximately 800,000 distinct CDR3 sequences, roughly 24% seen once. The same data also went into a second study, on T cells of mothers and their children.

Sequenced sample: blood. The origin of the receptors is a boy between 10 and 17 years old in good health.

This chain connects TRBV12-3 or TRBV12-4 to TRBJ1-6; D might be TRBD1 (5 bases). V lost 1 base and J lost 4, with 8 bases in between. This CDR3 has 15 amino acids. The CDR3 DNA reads TGTGCCAGCAGTTTAGGGGGACCGTATAATTCACCCCTCCACTTT. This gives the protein CASSLGGPYNSPLHF.

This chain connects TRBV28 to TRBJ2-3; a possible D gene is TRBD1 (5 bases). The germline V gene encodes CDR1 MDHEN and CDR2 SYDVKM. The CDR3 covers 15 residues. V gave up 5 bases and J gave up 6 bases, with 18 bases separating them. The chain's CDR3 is CASSPPGPPGDTQYF. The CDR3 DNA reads TGTGCCAGCAGTCCCCCCGGGCCCCCAGGGGATACGCAGTATTTT.